This entry concerns a single TCR beta chain. These data are taken from a study of blood T cell repertoires in COVID-19. Study-level information: Sites across the United States, Italy and Spain contributed samples from acute and convalescent COVID-19.

Data came from immunoSEQ multiplex PCR; TCRdb stores just in-frame clones and leaves some out. Seen here are about 240,000 clones, 83% observed once, and the top ten hold roughly 5.5%. The V end was cut by 2 bases, the J end by 4 bases, with 14 bases between. CDR1 and CDR2 (germline): KGHSH, LQKENI. CDR3 length equals 15 residues. The chain has TRBV18 and TRBJ1-2, with a tentative D call TRBD1 (6 bases). This clonotype was sampled from a human donor in a cohort sampled during active COVID-19. Sequenced input: peripheral blood. DNA of the CDR3: TGTGCCAGCTCACCAGGGGGGGCACTACTCTATGGCTACACCTTC. Amino acids: CASSPGGALLYGYTF.